A single sample is the source of the 14 T cell receptor beta chains below, sequenced in a study of cytomegalovirus exposure and HLA in healthy donors. Both 60 Vbeta primers and 13 Jbeta primers went into the PCR. Sequencing was performed with immunoSEQ multiplex PCR; in TCRdb, only in-frame clones are kept and a portion is missing. The sample holds roughly 190,000 clones, more than 75% seen once. Sequencing used PBMCs. The receptors were sampled from a woman younger than 35 in good health and CMV-seronegative.

J is TRBJ2-5 and V is TRBV11-2; TRBD2 is a possible D gene (6 bases). This CDR3 is built from 16 residues. The V end was cut by 3 bases, the J end by 6 bases, with 20 bases between. CDR1 SGHAT and CDR2 FQNNGV come from the germline V gene. DNA for the CDR3: TGTGCCAGCAGCTTGGACGTAGGGACTCGACATCAGACCCAGTACTTC. Translated: CASSLDVGTRHQTQYF.

The chain uses TRBV7-9 and TRBJ1-4, with D possibly TRBD1 on 5 matching bases. Germline assignment: CDR1 SEHNR and CDR2 FQNEAQ (reference sequence). Trimming stripped 4 bases from V and 3 bases from J, with 9 bases between. The CDR3 totals 14 residues. CDR3 residues: CASSSGFSNEKLFF. CDR3 nucleotide sequence: TGTGCCAGCAGCTCAGGGTTCTCTAATGAAAAACTGTTTTTT.

V gene TRBV4-1 combines with J gene TRBJ2-7, with TRBD1 matching over 9 bases. V shed 3 bases and J 7 bases; nucleotides not matched to a gene: 13. Germline V lookup: CDR1 MGHRA, CDR2 YSYEKL. The CDR3 sequence is 16 residues long. In DNA, the CDR3 is TGCGCCAGCAGCCATTCGAAGGACAGGGGAATGTTAGAGCAGTACTTC. It translates to CASSHSKDRGMLEQYF.

J is TRBJ2-2 and V is TRBV7-2; 7 bases are a match to TRBD1. The J segment lost 4 bases and the V segment lost 5 bases, leaving 1 base of the junction unmatched. CDR3 length: 13 amino acids. The germline CDR1 and CDR2 sequences are SGHTA and FQGNSA. CDR3 sequence: CASSPGGTGELFF. The CDR3 DNA is TGTGCCAGCAGCCCAGGGGGCACCGGGGAGCTGTTTTTT.

The CDR3 loop is CASSEGTGGYTF. The CDR3 coding sequence is TGTGCCAGCAGTGAGGGGACTGGCGGCTACACCTTC. The chain recombines TRBV6-1 with TRBJ1-2, with a tentative D call TRBD1 (5 bases). The CDR3 covers 12 residues. Trimming removed 3 bases at V and 8 bases at J, with 10 bases between. The germline V gene has CDR1 MNHNS and CDR2 SASEGT.

This clone was seen a few times. The rearrangement joins TRBV2 to TRBJ2-3; 10 nucleotides line up with TRBD2. The CDR3 runs to 15 residues. Losses at the gene ends were 4 bases for V and 4 bases for J; bases not matched to a gene: 5. Germline CDR1 and CDR2: SNHLY and FYNNEI. The CDR3 spells CASSVEAGGADTQYF. The CDR3 DNA is TGTGCCAGCAGTGTGGAAGCGGGAGGGGCAGATACGCAGTATTTT.

The genes are TRBV9 and TRBJ2-3, with 7 positions matching TRBD1. This CDR3 region has 15 residues. Trimming removed 6 bases from V and 2 bases from J; junction bases left unmatched: 9. Germline V gives CDR1 SGDLS, CDR2 YYNGEE. The CDR3 loop is CASTPGQAHTDTQYF. Here the CDR3 DNA reads TGTGCCAGCACCCCAGGACAGGCGCACACAGATACGCAGTATTTT.

The chain carries TRBV25-1 and TRBJ2-1; D gene ambiguous. V lost 1 base and J 12 bases, leaving 16 bases between the germline ends. The CDR3 is 14 residues long. CDR1 and CDR2 from the germline V gene are MGHDK and SYGVNS. The CDR3 sequence: CASSECMVRLPQFF. CDR3 nucleotides: TGTGCCAGCAGTGAATGTATGGTGAGGCTCCCGCAGTTCTTC.

This chain links TRBV28 with TRBJ1-1; D is perhaps TRBD1 (6 bases). Germline assignment: CDR1 MDHEN and CDR2 SYDVKM. The CDR3 is 13 residues long. V shed 1 base and J shed 8 bases, with 11 bases lying between them. DNA of the CDR3: TGTGCCAGCAGTTTATCCAACAGGGACGAAGCTTTCTTT. This codes for CASSLSNRDEAFF. Combining the CDR3 with reference TRBV28 and TRBJ1-1 gives the whole variable domain DVKVTQSSRYLVKRTGEKVFLECVQDMDHENMFWYRQDPGLGLRLIYFSYDVKMKEKGDIPEGYSVSREKKERFSLILESASTNQTSMYLCASSLSNRDEAFFGQGTRLTVV.

This CDR3 reads CASSLDRGLYEQYF. The CDR3 nucleotides are TGTGCCAGCAGCTTAGACAGGGGGCTCTACGAGCAGTACTTC. The chain joins TRBV13 to TRBJ2-7; 9 bases map to TRBD1. V lost 1 base and J lost 3; bases outside the gene matches: 1. The CDR3 length is 14 residues. CDR1 PRHDT and CDR2 FYEKMQ come from the germline V gene (reference sequence).

This CDR3 reads CASSPVGAGGPGEQFF. CDR3 DNA: TGTGCCAGTAGTCCGGTGGGAGCGGGAGGGCCAGGGGAGCAGTTCTTC. The gene calls are TRBV19 and TRBJ2-1, with TRBD2 identical over 10 bases. The germline V gene has CDR1 LNHDA and CDR2 SQIVND (reference sequence). With 5 bases clipped from V and 10 bases from J, the junction kept 14 bases outside the gene matches. This CDR3 is built from 16 residues. The full variable domain, in which reference TRBV19 and TRBJ2-1 provide the parts outside the CDR3, is DGGITQSPKYLFRKEGQNVTLSCEQNLNHDAMYWYRQDPGQGLRLIYYSQIVNDFQKGDIAEGYSVSREKKESFPLTVTSAQKNPTAFYLCASSPVGAGGPGEQFFGPGTRLTVL.

This chain's CDR3 is CARCLRGRSPLHF. In nucleotides, the CDR3 is TGTGCCAGATGCCTCAGGGGGCGTTCACCCCTCCACTTT. V is TRBV25-1 and J is TRBJ1-6, with TRBD1 matching over 8 bases. CDR3 length: 13 residues. J lost 9 bases, V lost 9 bases, and 7 bases had no gene match. Germline V gene data show CDR1 as MGHDK and CDR2 as SYGVNS.

This clone has only one observation. This rearrangement joins TRBV15 to TRBJ2-7; perhaps TRBD2 as D (5 bases). CDR3 length equals 15 residues. Trimming shortened V by 2 bases and J by 7 bases, and 18 bases separated the two germline ends. Germline lookup yields CDR1 LNHNV and CDR2 YYDKDF (reference sequence). The CDR3 nucleotides read TGTGCCACCAGCAGACTACTAGAAGGTTCAGGAGAGCAGTACTTC. It is translated as CATSRLLEGSGEQYF.

The gene calls are TRBV30 and TRBJ2-5; no firm D call. The germline gives CDR1 GTSNPN, CDR2 SVGIG (reference sequence). This CDR3 is built from 13 residues. The V and J ends lost 3 bases and 4 bases respectively, with 12 bases between them. CDR3 region: CAWSHRSGETQYF. CDR3 DNA sequence: TGTGCCTGGAGCCACAGATCAGGAGAGACCCAGTACTTC.